Listed here is a single T cell receptor beta chain. Antigen: not known. PCR used 60 Vbeta primers and 13 Jbeta primers. Method: immunoSEQ multiplex PCR; TCRdb's copy keeps in-frame clones and lacks some. This table holds some 70,000 clones, about four fifths found once. This sample is drawn from a study of cytomegalovirus exposure and HLA in healthy donors. Study information: The Caucasian-associated ancestry cluster contained 65% to 85% of the approximately 400 genotyped donors.

Findings and limits, study-wide: 150 to 200 TCR beta chains were listed as cytomegalovirus-associated.

Germline loops: CDR1 SQVTM, CDR2 ANQGSEA. Trimming took 6 bases from V and 3 from J; bases not matched to a gene: 14. The CDR3 is 15 amino acids. The sequence derives from a man between 18 and 29 years old in good health and CMV-seronegative. V is TRBV29-1 and J is TRBJ2-7; 7 nucleotides align to TRBD2. The sequencing sample was made of PBMCs. CDR3 loop: CSVLGGFAGDYEQYF. The CDR3 bases are TGCAGCGTCCTCGGGGGGTTCGCGGGAGACTACGAGCAGTACTTC.